This is a list of T cell receptor beta chains from one sample in a study of circulating and synovial CD4+ cells in juvenile arthritis. Data came from immunoSEQ multiplex PCR; TCRdb stores just in-frame clones and leaves some out. The table records fewer than 35,000 clones, about 96% of them present only once. What was sequenced was CD4+ T cells from blood. These receptors were collected from a human donor with juvenile idiopathic arthritis. Each CDR3 is given with its conserved first and last residue. The D gene is left open where the match is weak. A clone size is listed for some rows: how often the clone was seen (once, few, many), or a class if it is expanded.

v_call,clone_size,j_call,d_call,cdr3_aa,cdr3_nt
TRBV19,-,TRBJ2-5,-,CASSRVRETQYF,TGTGCCAGTAGTCGGGTGAGAGAGACCCAGTACTTC
TRBV6-1,-,TRBJ1-5,TRBD1,CASSGQGAIKPQHF,TGTGCCAGCAGTGGCCAGGGGGCTATCAAGCCCCAGCATTTT
TRBV19,-,TRBJ2-2,-,CASSPAGKNTGELFF,TGTGCCAGTAGTCCTGCAGGGAAAAACACCGGGGAGCTGTTTTTT
TRBV19,-,TRBJ2-7,-,CASSHQPGHNYEQYF,TGTGCCAGTAGCCACCAGCCGGGACATAACTACGAGCAGTACTTC
TRBV5-6,-,TRBJ2-7,-,CASSPGETYEQYF,TGTGCCAGCAGCCCGGGGGAGACCTACGAGCAGTACTTC
TRBV7-9,-,TRBJ2-7,-,CASSLVPGYEQYF,TGTGCCAGCAGCTTAGTTCCGGGCTACGAGCAGTACTTC
TRBV7-2,-,TRBJ2-5,TRBD2,CASSLAVAGGWETQYF,TGTGCCAGCAGCTTAGCGGTAGCGGGGGGTTGGGAGACCCAGTACTTC
TRBV18,-,TRBJ2-7,TRBD2,CASSPSSSGLGAVYEQYF,TGTGCCAGCTCACCGAGCTCCTCGGGACTAGGGGCGGTCTACGAGCAGTACTTC
TRBV7-3,-,TRBJ2-2,TRBD2,CASSSGLAGGFGELFF,TGTGCCAGCAGCTCGGGACTAGCGGGAGGGTTCGGGGAGCTGTTTTTT
TRBV28,-,TRBJ1-2,-,CASSPGANYGYTF,TGTGCCAGCAGCCCCGGGGCTAACTATGGCTACACCTTC
TRBV4-3,-,TRBJ1-4,-,CASSQGLREKLFF,TGCGCCAGCAGCCAAGGTCTCCGCGAGAAACTGTTTTTT
TRBV9,-,TRBJ2-1,TRBD1,CASSDRDRGNEQFF,TGTGCCAGCAGCGATAGGGACAGGGGTAATGAGCAGTTCTTC
TRBV7-2,-,TRBJ2-1,TRBD2,CASGGASGRKEQFF,TGTGCCAGCGGAGGGGCTAGCGGGAGAAAGGAGCAGTTCTTC
TRBV6-5,-,TRBJ1-1,TRBD1,CASSLRRGQGTEAFF,TGTGCCAGCAGTTTACGCAGGGGGCAAGGCACTGAAGCTTTCTTT
TRBV5-4,-,TRBJ1-6,-,CASSSTGSSQHSPLHF,TGTGCCAGCAGCTCAACAGGTAGCAGTCAGCATTCACCCCTCCACTTT
TRBV7-2,-,TRBJ1-1,-,CASTYRLNTEAFF,TGTGCCAGCACCTACAGGTTGAACACTGAAGCTTTCTTT
TRBV19,-,TRBJ1-5,-,CASNSPRDGNQPQHF,TGTGCCAGTAATTCTCCCAGGGATGGCAATCAGCCCCAGCATTTT
TRBV5-5,-,TRBJ2-2,TRBD1,CARGGQGRTGELFF,TGTGCCAGAGGGGGACAGGGGAGAACCGGGGAGCTGTTTTTT
TRBV5-5,-,TRBJ1-2,-,CASSLADSYGYTF,TGTGCCAGCAGCTTGGCGGACAGCTATGGCTACACCTTC
TRBV18,-,TRBJ2-7,TRBD1,CASSPGQVYGEQYF,TGTGCCAGCTCACCGGGACAGGTTTATGGCGAGCAGTACTTC
TRBV19,-,TRBJ1-3,-,CASSMRGNTIYF,TGTGCCAGTAGTATGAGAGGAAACACCATATATTTT
TRBV30,-,TRBJ1-2,-,CAWNTVGGYTF,TGTGCCTGGAATACGGTCGGTGGCTACACCTTC
TRBV11-1,-,TRBJ1-2,TRBD1,CASSASTGAGGYTF,TGTGCCAGCAGCGCCTCGACAGGGGCGGGCGGCTACACCTTC
TRBV11-2,-,TRBJ2-7,TRBD1,CASSITGGEQYF,TGTGCCAGCAGCATAACAGGGGGCGAGCAGTACTTC
TRBV6-6,once,TRBJ2-3,TRBD2,CASNQRGGPDTQYF,TGTGCCAGCAACCAGCGGGGGGGCCCAGATACGCAGTATTTT
TRBV11-1,-,TRBJ2-7,TRBD1,CASSLGTASPYEQYF,TGTGCCAGCAGCCTAGGGACAGCCTCACCCTACGAGCAGTACTTC
TRBV2,-,TRBJ1-2,-,CASSPTEVYGYTF,TGTGCCAGCAGTCCGACAGAGGTCTATGGCTACACCTTC
TRBV19,-,TRBJ1-4,TRBD1,CASSPTPGQGAEKLFF,TGTGCCAGTAGTCCGACGCCGGGACAGGGGGCCGAAAAACTGTTTTTT
TRBV9,-,TRBJ2-7,-,CASSVGTDLYEQYF,TGTGCCAGCAGCGTAGGGACTGACCTCTACGAGCAGTACTTC
TRBV7-3,-,TRBJ2-3,TRBD2,CASSPNLSRGRPTAQYF,TGTGCCAGCAGCCCCAACCTCAGCCGCGGGAGGCCTACGGCGCAGTATTTT
TRBV12-2,-,TRBJ2-1,-,CASRPPTGTGTSYNEQFF,TGTGCAAGTCGCCCCCCGACCGGCACAGGGACCTCCTACAATGAGCAGTTCTTC
TRBV5-1,-,TRBJ2-5,-,CASSLFLGQQETQYF,TGCGCCAGCAGCTTGTTCCTTGGGCAACAAGAGACCCAGTACTTC
TRBV19,once,TRBJ1-2,-,CASSRGHSGDGYTF,TGTGCCAGTAGTAGGGGACACTCCGGAGATGGCTACACCTTC
TRBV4-3,once,TRBJ2-2,-,CASSSQTATGELFF,TGCGCCAGCAGCTCTCAGACAGCCACCGGGGAGCTGTTTTTT
TRBV5-1,-,TRBJ2-2,-,CASSLGGNTGELFF,TGCGCCAGCAGCCTAGGGGGGAACACCGGGGAGCTGTTTTTT
TRBV4-1,-,TRBJ1-1,TRBD1,CASSQTGGSTEAFF,TGCGCCAGCAGCCAAACAGGGGGCAGTACTGAAGCTTTCTTT
TRBV5-1,-,TRBJ2-5,TRBD2,CASTWTSGGVETQYF,TGCGCCAGCACCTGGACTAGCGGGGGGGTAGAGACCCAGTACTTC
TRBV18,-,TRBJ1-3,-,CASSPTGTGGSGNTIYF,TGTGCCAGCTCACCTACCGGGACCGGGGGCTCTGGAAACACCATATATTTT
TRBV14,few,TRBJ1-1,TRBD1,CASSDWTGAPEAFF,TGTGCCAGCAGTGACTGGACAGGAGCCCCTGAAGCTTTCTTT
TRBV19,-,TRBJ2-7,TRBD2,CASSPGTSARSEQYF,TGTGCCAGTAGCCCCGGGACTAGCGCCAGGAGTGAGCAGTACTTC
TRBV5-1,-,TRBJ1-3,-,CASSHTGDSGNTIYF,TGCGCCAGCAGCCACACAGGTGACTCTGGAAACACCATATATTTT